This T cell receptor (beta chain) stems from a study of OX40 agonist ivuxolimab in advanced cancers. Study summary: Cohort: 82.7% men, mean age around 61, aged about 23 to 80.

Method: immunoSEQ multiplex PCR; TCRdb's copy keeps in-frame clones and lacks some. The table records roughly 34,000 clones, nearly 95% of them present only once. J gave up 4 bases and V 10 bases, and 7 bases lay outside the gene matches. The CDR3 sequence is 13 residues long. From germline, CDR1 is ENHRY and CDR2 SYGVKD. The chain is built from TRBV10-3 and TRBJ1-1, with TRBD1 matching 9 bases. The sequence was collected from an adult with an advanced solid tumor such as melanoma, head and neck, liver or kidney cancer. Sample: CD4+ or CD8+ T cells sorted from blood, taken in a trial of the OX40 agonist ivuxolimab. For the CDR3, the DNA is TGTGCCAGCAACAGGGGGCTTAGCACTGAAGCTTTCTTT. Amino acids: CASNRGLSTEAFF.